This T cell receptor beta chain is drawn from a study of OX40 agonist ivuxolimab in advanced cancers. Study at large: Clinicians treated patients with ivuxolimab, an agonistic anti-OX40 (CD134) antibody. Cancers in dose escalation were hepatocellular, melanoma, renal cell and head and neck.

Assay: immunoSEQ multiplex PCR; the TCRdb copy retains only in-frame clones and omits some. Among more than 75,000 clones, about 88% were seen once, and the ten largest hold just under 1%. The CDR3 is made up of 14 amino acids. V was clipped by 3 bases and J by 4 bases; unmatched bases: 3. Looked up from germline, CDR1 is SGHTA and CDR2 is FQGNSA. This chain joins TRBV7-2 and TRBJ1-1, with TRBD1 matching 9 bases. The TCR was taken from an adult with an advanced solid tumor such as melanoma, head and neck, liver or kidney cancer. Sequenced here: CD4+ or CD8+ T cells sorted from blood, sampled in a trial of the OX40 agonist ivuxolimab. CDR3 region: CASSLTGGGTEAFF. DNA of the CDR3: TGTGCCAGCAGCTTGACAGGGGGAGGCACTGAAGCTTTCTTT.